These 15 T cell receptor beta chains share one sample of origin, sequenced in a study of blood T cell repertoires in COVID-19. Clones were sequenced by immunoSEQ multiplex PCR, and TCRdb holds only the in-frame ones, with some missing. The profile covers 98,000 or so clones, with 80% to 90% appearing a single time and roughly 2.3% taken by the ten largest. The source material was peripheral blood. The source of these receptors is a human donor in a cohort sampled during active COVID-19.

This chain uses TRBV11-2 with TRBJ1-6; D uncertain. Per germline, CDR1 SGHAT and CDR2 FQNNGV. The CDR3 contains 13 residues. V shed 11 bases and J shed 9 bases, with 17 bases lying between them. CDR3 sequence: CAGREDQGSPLHF. CDR3 sequence (DNA): TGTGCCGGAAGGGAGGACCAAGGTTCACCCCTCCACTTT.

The V call is TRBV6-4, the J call TRBJ2-3; the match to TRBD2 covers 10 bases. J was trimmed by 0 bases and V by 4 bases; bases with no gene match: 1. Germline V gives CDR1 MRHNA, CDR2 SNTAGT. This CDR3 contains 15 residues. The DNA of the CDR3 is TGTGCCAGCAGTGCGACTAGCGGGAGCACAGATACGCAGTATTTT. It translates to CASSATSGSTDTQYF.

The chain joins TRBV28 to TRBJ2-4, with D unresolved. Germline lookup yields CDR1 MDHEN and CDR2 SYDVKM. The CDR3 spans 12 residues. The ends were cut back, 2 bases at V and 7 bases at J, with 6 bases in the middle. The CDR3 DNA is TGTGCCAGCAGTTTAAGAGATAACATTCAGTACTTC. Translating it yields CASSLRDNIQYF.

The gene calls are TRBV11-2 and TRBJ2-7; TRBD2 matches 12 bases. Germline V gene lookup returns CDR1 SGHAT and CDR2 FQNNGV. This CDR3 has 17 residues. The ends lost 1 base at V and 3 bases at J; junction bases unmatched: 7. As DNA, the CDR3 is TGTGCCAGCAGCTTAGGTTGGTCTAGCGGGGGGGTCTACGAGCAGTACTTC. It yields the protein CASSLGWSSGGVYEQYF.

This chain uses TRBV5-1 with TRBJ2-2; 7 nucleotides agree with TRBD1. The trim removed 1 base at V and 3 bases at J, leaving 0 bases unmatched. CDR3 length equals 14 residues. The germline gives CDR1 SGHRS, CDR2 YFSETQ. CDR3 loop: CASSLQGDTGELFF. As DNA, the CDR3 is TGCGCCAGCAGCTTGCAGGGGGACACCGGGGAGCTGTTTTTT.

The chain uses TRBV5-6 and TRBJ2-1, with 7 bases that match TRBD2. The ends lost 2 bases at V and 3 bases at J; junction bases unmatched: 8. Germline values: CDR1 SGHDT, CDR2 YYEEEE. The CDR3 runs to 16 residues. The CDR3 DNA is TGTGCCAGCAGCTTCCGTACTAGCGCTAACTACAATGAGCAGTTCTTC. This encodes CASSFRTSANYNEQFF.

The V and J genes are TRBV3-1 (or the pseudogene TRBV3-2) and TRBJ1-5; D may be TRBD1 (6 bases). The CDR3 has 13 amino acids. Germline assignment: CDR1 LGHDT and CDR2 YNNKEL (reference sequence). Trimming pared 0 bases from V and 9 bases from J, leaving 9 bases between. The DNA for the CDR3 is TGTGCCAGCAGCCAAGACGGGGGGCCGCCCCAGCATTTT. It encodes CASSQDGGPPQHF.

The V gene is TRBV7-8, the J gene TRBJ1-4, with D possibly being TRBD1 (5 bases). The V end lost 3 bases, the J end lost 3 bases, and 8 bases lay between the germline ends. The CDR3 contains 14 residues. Germline assignment: CDR1 SGHVS and CDR2 FQNEAQ. CDR3 residues: CASSFRDSNEKLFF. The CDR3 nucleotides read TGTGCCAGCAGCTTTCGGGACTCTAATGAAAAACTGTTTTTT.

V is TRBV6-5 and J is TRBJ2-7; D is perhaps TRBD2 (6 bases). The germline V gene encodes CDR1 MNHEY and CDR2 SVGAGI. Trimming stripped 10 bases from V and 3 bases from J, with 16 bases between. This CDR3 is built from 13 residues. CDR3 DNA: TGTGCCACCTCCGGGACGGGAGACTACGAGCAGTACTTC. Translating gives CATSGTGDYEQYF.

The chain has TRBV1 and TRBJ2-5; TRBD2 was called by the table and not checked on the DNA. TRBV1 is given as a pseudogene. The CDR3 has 16 residues. This chain's CDR3 is CTSFHPKVENQETQYF. In DNA, the CDR3 is TGCACCAGCTTCCACCCCAAGGTGGAGAACCAAGAGACCCAGTACTTC.

The V gene is TRBV5-5, the J gene TRBJ1-2, with D tentatively TRBD1 (6 bases). Trimming cost V 5 bases and J 4 bases, with 18 bases left between them. Looked up from germline, CDR1 is SGHKS and CDR2 is YYEKEE (reference sequence). The CDR3 is 15 residues long. The CDR3 nucleotides are TGTGCCAGCAGTCCAAATGGTACAGGGTTCTATGGCTACACCTTC. This codes for CASSPNGTGFYGYTF.

This chain connects TRBV12-3 or TRBV12-4 to TRBJ1-2; D ambiguous. V lost 6 bases to trimming and J lost 4 bases, with 12 bases between them. The CDR3 is 13 residues long. This CDR3 reads CASSRTHSYGYTF. In DNA form, the CDR3 reads TGTGCCAGCAGCCGAACTCACAGCTATGGCTACACCTTC.

The chain joins TRBV6-1 to TRBJ1-6; TRBD1 matches 12 bases. This CDR3 has 17 residues. The V segment lost 1 base and the J segment 10 bases; nucleotides outside the gene matches: 8. The germline V gene has CDR1 MNHNS and CDR2 SASEGT. CDR3 amino acids: CASSEDGGDRGLSPLHF. The CDR3 DNA sequence: TGTGCCAGCAGTGAAGATGGAGGGGACAGGGGGCTCTCACCCCTCCACTTT.

This chain uses TRBV19 with TRBJ2-3, with D unclear. The V gene lost 2 bases and the J gene lost 4 bases, with 10 bases spanning the gap. From germline, CDR1 is LNHDA and CDR2 SQIVND (reference sequence). This CDR3 region has 14 residues. This chain's CDR3 is CASSIKQYADTQYF. The CDR3 DNA follows: TGTGCCAGTAGTATAAAACAGTACGCAGATACGCAGTATTTT.

The genes are TRBV7-2 and TRBJ2-5, with D perhaps matching TRBD1 (6 bases). In germline, CDR1 is SGHTA, CDR2 FQGNSA. The CDR3 covers 13 residues. Trimming shortened V by 3 bases and J by 13 bases, and 18 bases separated the two germline ends. This chain's CDR3 is CASSFYMGAKVYF. Here the CDR3 DNA reads TGTGCCAGCAGCTTTTACATGGGGGCTAAAGTGTACTTC.